Listed here are 17 T cell receptor beta chains from one sample, sequenced in a study of breast tumors, draining lymph nodes, adjacent tissues. TCRdb redid the calling of the multiplex PCR reads with MiXCR, one entry per CDR3 protein. This sample yields about 200,000 distinct CDR3 sequences, of which 30% to 40% are seen a single time; 4% to 5.5% belongs to the top ten. Axillary draining lymph nodes of breast cancer patients supplied the node samples. The sample taken for sequencing was axillary lymph node tissue. The receptors shown here come from a female donor with breast cancer. Some clones in this sample may be carry-over from other donors' samples.

As concerns this clonotype: Since a much larger clone is just one base distant, this may be a read error. This chain uses TRBV6-1 with TRBJ2-6; maybe TRBD1 (5 bases). The CDR3 consists of 14 residues. From germline, CDR1 is MNHNS and CDR2 SASEGT. The CDR3 DNA reads as TGTGCCAGCATGGGGTCCACTGGGGCCAACGTCCTGGCTTTC. It yields the protein CASMGSTGANVLAF.

The rearrangement links TRBV7-2 to TRBJ1-2; the match to TRBD1 covers 7 bases. Looked up from germline, CDR1 is SGHTA and CDR2 is FQGNSA. CDR3 length equals 12 residues. Unmatched junction bases numbered 1, after V lost 2 bases and J lost 7 bases. The chain's CDR3 is CASSLRGLGYTF. CDR3 DNA: TGTGCCAGCAGCTTAAGGGGGCTTGGCTACACCTTC.

This clonotype was detected many times. J is TRBJ2-5 and V is TRBV4-1, with a weak D call TRBD2 (6 bases). With 2 bases removed from V and 0 bases from J, the gap between germline ends came to 10 bases. Germline lookup yields CDR1 MGHRA and CDR2 YSYEKL. The CDR3 totals 15 residues. The CDR3 sequence is CASSQTSTYQETQYF. CDR3 coding DNA: TGCGCCAGCAGCCAAACTAGCACTTACCAAGAGACCCAGTACTTC.

Only a few counts were recorded for this clonotype. The rearrangement uses TRBV3-1 and TRBJ2-4; D is unclear. CDR3 length: 13 amino acids. V lost 0 bases and J lost 9, with 9 bases in between. Germline CDR1 LGHDT, CDR2 YNNKEL (reference sequence). The CDR3 DNA reads TGTGCCAGCAGCCAAGATCAGCGAACCATTCAGTACTTC. Its translation is CASSQDQRTIQYF.

The chain links TRBV5-1 to TRBJ2-3, with a tentative D call TRBD1 (6 bases). Trimming cost V 0 bases and J 2 bases, with 13 bases left between them. CDR3 length equals 16 residues. CDR1 SGHRS and CDR2 YFSETQ come from the germline V gene. In nucleotides, the CDR3 is TGCGCCAGCAGCTTGGGAGCAGGGGTGGCCACAGATACGCAGTATTTT. As protein: CASSLGAGVATDTQYF.

This clonotype was seen a few times. Since a much larger clone is just one base distant, this may be a read error. This chain uses TRBV4-1 with TRBJ2-5, with a possible D match to TRBD2 (7 bases). V lost 4 bases and J 5 bases, leaving 14 bases between the germline ends. Per the germline V gene, CDR1 is MGHRA and CDR2 is YSYEKL. There are 14 residues in the CDR3. Here the CDR3 DNA reads TGCGCCAGCAGCCTGACGGGGGGCGCTGAGACCCAGTACTTC. Its translation is CASSLTGGAETQYF.

To note about this clonotype: Possible read error: a much larger clone is one base away. The rearrangement uses TRBV30 and TRBJ1-5; tentatively, D is TRBD1 (6 bases). This CDR3 contains 12 residues. Trimming shortened V by 4 bases and J by 2 bases, and 6 bases separated the two germline ends. Germline V CDR1 and CDR2: GTSNPN, SVGIG (reference sequence). The CDR3: CAWNRGNQPQHF. The DNA for the CDR3 is TGTGCCTGGAACAGGGGCAATCAGCCCCAGCATTTT.

This chain joins TRBV28 and TRBJ2-1; D not certain. This CDR3 is 13 amino acids long. Germline values: CDR1 MDHEN, CDR2 SYDVKM. Deletions cut 6 bases from V and 0 bases from J, with 6 bases between. CDR3 residues: CASRSFSYNEQFF. CDR3 nucleotides: TGTGCCAGCAGGTCCTTCTCCTACAATGAGCAGTTCTTC.

This clonotype occurred many times. This rearrangement joins TRBV9 to TRBJ2-2; TRBD2 matches 7 bases. CDR3 length equals 15 residues. J gave up 7 bases and V 4 bases, and 10 bases lay outside the gene matches. Germline loops: CDR1 SGDLS, CDR2 YYNGEE. The chain's CDR3 is CASSPAGTPRGELFF. The CDR3 bases are TGTGCCAGCAGCCCAGCGGGGACTCCACGCGGGGAGCTGTTTTTT.

The chain combines TRBV7-3 with TRBJ2-2; 8 positions agree with TRBD1. CDR1 is SGHTA and CDR2 is FQGTGA in the germline V gene. The CDR3 sequence is 15 residues long. The V gene end was trimmed by 4 bases and the J gene end by 4 bases; junction bases not matched to a gene: 5. CDR3 DNA: TGTGCCAGCAGCTCTGGACAGGGTGGCACCGGGGAGCTGTTTTTT. The encoded protein is CASSSGQGGTGELFF.

The CDR3 loop reads CASSQQGLAEAFF. CDR3 DNA: TGTGCCAGCAGCCAACAGGGACTGGCAGAAGCTTTCTTT. The chain links TRBV12-3 or TRBV12-4 to TRBJ1-1; the D gene is possibly TRBD1 (6 bases). Trimming took 6 bases from V and 8 from J, leaving 16 bases between them. The CDR3 contains 13 residues.

This clonotype was observed a few times. A much larger clone differs by one base, so this may be a read error. The V call is TRBV5-4, the J call TRBJ2-3; the D gene could be TRBD1 or TRBD2 (6 bases each). The CDR3 spans 14 residues. CDR1 and CDR2 (germline): SGHNT, YYREEE (reference sequence). The DNA for the CDR3 is TGTGCCAGCAGCTTTACGGGGGCACCAGATATGCAGTATTTT. Translated: CASSFTGAPDMQYF.

This clonotype has a count of ten or more. The genes are TRBV20-1 and TRBJ1-2; 9 bases agree with TRBD1. Trimming cost V 6 bases and J 6 bases; bases outside gene matches: 8. Looked up from germline, CDR1 is DFQATT and CDR2 is SNEGSKA (reference sequence). The CDR3 is made up of 13 amino acids. This CDR3 reads CSAPKQGANGYTF. In nucleotides, the CDR3 is TGCAGTGCGCCTAAACAGGGGGCGAATGGCTACACCTTC.

In regard to this clonotype: It may be a read error: a sequence one base away is much more abundant. This rearrangement joins TRBV20-1 to TRBJ2-1, with D maybe TRBD1 (6 bases). Germline CDR1 is DFQATT and CDR2 is SNEGSKA (reference sequence). CDR3 length: 14 residues. With 6 bases removed from V and 12 bases from J, the gap between germline ends came to 24 bases. The CDR3 loop reads CSATDSLSYTGQFF. CDR3 nucleotide sequence: TGCAGTGCCACGGACAGCCTCTCCTACACTGGGCAGTTCTTC.

This clonotype was detected ten times or more. The chain combines TRBV7-9 with TRBJ2-7; 9 bases match TRBD2. The CDR3 length is 17 residues. Germline CDR1 reads SEHNR; CDR2 reads FQNEAQ (reference sequence). V gave up 1 base and J gave up 2 bases; unmatched junction bases: 9. The CDR3 spells CASSLDGGLARPYEQYF. The CDR3 coding sequence is TGTGCCAGCAGCTTAGATGGCGGACTAGCGAGACCCTACGAGCAGTACTTC.

This clonotype was counted at least ten times. This rearrangement joins TRBV3-1 to TRBJ2-3; D gene unclear. The CDR3 contains 12 residues. Germline V lookup: CDR1 LGHDT, CDR2 YNNKEL (reference sequence). V lost 1 base, J lost 5 bases, and 4 bases lay in between. This CDR3 reads CASSQGGDTQYF. CDR3 nucleotides: TGTGCCAGCAGCCAAGGGGGAGATACGCAGTATTTT.

This clonotype has at least ten counts. This chain links TRBV18 with TRBJ2-1; tentatively, D is TRBD1 or TRBD2 (5 bases each). The CDR3 runs 13 residues. V shed 1 base and J shed 8 bases, with 9 bases lying between them. The germline CDR1 and CDR2 sequences are KGHSH and LQKENI. The CDR3 region has the DNA TGTGCCAGCTCACCACTTGGGGGAGATGAGCAGTTCTTC. Translated, it gives CASSPLGGDEQFF.